The 5 T cell receptor beta chains below all came from one sample that was sequenced in a study of T cells in Graves' hyperthyroidism and ophthalmopathy. TCR beta CDR3 regions were amplified from RNA. The HTBI set primed first-round TCR CDR3 RT-PCR. MiXCR was run by TCRdb on the multiplex PCR reads, yielding one entry per CDR3 protein. The table has 700,000 or so distinct CDR3 sequences, around 15% seen once. The source material was blood. These receptors were taken from a woman in her fifties or sixties with Graves' ophthalmopathy.

The sample holds many counts of this clonotype. The rearrangement joins TRBV5-1 to TRBJ2-1, with 10 bases identical to TRBD2. Germline V lookup: CDR1 SGHRS, CDR2 YFSETQ. This CDR3 is built from 15 residues. Unmatched junction bases numbered 8, after V lost 5 bases and J lost 6 bases. The CDR3 coding sequence is TGCGCCAGCAGTCTTAGGGCTAGCGGGAGCAATGAGCAGTTCTTC. Protein product: CASSLRASGSNEQFF.

At least ten counts were recorded for this clonotype. V and J are TRBV13 and TRBJ1-4; the D gene is possibly TRBD1 (6 bases). Germline V gene sequence: CDR1 PRHDT, CDR2 FYEKMQ (reference sequence). Trimming removed 1 base at V and 7 bases at J, with 10 bases between. The CDR3 totals 14 residues. The CDR3 sequence is CASSLVGGFEKLFF. The DNA of the CDR3 is TGTGCCAGCAGCTTAGTCGGGGGCTTTGAAAAACTGTTTTTT.

This clonotype was counted at least ten times. The gene calls are TRBV28 and TRBJ2-7, with TRBD2 matching over 9 bases. The length of the CDR3 is 21 residues. V gave up 8 bases and J gave up 3 bases; unmatched junction bases: 29. Germline CDR1 is MDHEN and CDR2 is SYDVKM. Written as DNA, the CDR3 is TGTGCCAGCGTGTCGAGAGTAGCGGGAGTTTCCGGGGTTCTCCCCAACTACGAGCAGTACTTC. Amino acid sequence: CASVSRVAGVSGVLPNYEQYF.

This clonotype was recorded many times. The rearrangement joins TRBV20-1 to TRBJ2-5; D perhaps matches TRBD2 (6 bases). CDR3 length: 12 amino acids. Germline V CDR1 and CDR2: DFQATT, SNEGSKA (reference sequence). The V and J ends lost 3 bases and 5 bases respectively, with 10 bases between them. CDR3 nucleotide sequence: TGCAGTGCTAGGGGAGGTAGGGAGACCCAGTACTTC. Protein: CSARGGRETQYF.

With respect to this clonotype: At one of its ends the junction is not consistent with the germline gene, which may arise from a read error. This chain uses TRBV7-2 with TRBJ2-7, with a tentative D call TRBD1 (5 bases). There are 15 residues in the CDR3. The germline V gene encodes CDR1 SGHTA and CDR2 FQGNSA. The CDR3 DNA follows: TGTGCCAGCAGCCCACAGACAGTAGTACCCTACGGGCAGTACTTC. It translates to CASSPQTVVPYGQYF.